This T cell receptor (beta chain) is from a study of cytomegalovirus exposure and HLA in healthy donors. The PCR used 60 Vbeta and 13 Jbeta primers. Using immunoSEQ multiplex PCR, the repertoire was profiled, and TCRdb retains in-frame clones only, with some absent. This sample yields 150,000 to 200,000 clones, of which almost 80% are seen a single time; 5% to 8% belongs to the top ten. The sequenced material came from PBMCs. This receptor was taken from a man aged 40-49 years in good health and CMV-seropositive.

The DNA of the CDR3 is TGTGCCAGCAGTTTAGGACAGGATTATCAGCCCCAGCATTTT. As protein: CASSLGQDYQPQHF. The chain carries TRBV28 and TRBJ1-5, with 7 bases fitting TRBD1. In germline, CDR1 is MDHEN, CDR2 SYDVKM. Trimming removed 2 bases from V and 5 bases from J; junction bases left unmatched: 3. The CDR3 is 14 amino acids.